The 22 T cell receptor beta chains listed next were all sequenced from one sample in a study of human T cells and chemical hapten exposure. TCRdb recomputed calls from the RACE reads with MiXCR, one row per CDR3 protein. Among under 100,000 distinct CDR3 sequences listed, about a tenth were seen once. Sample time point: patch test 2, 6 weeks after DPC sensitization. Specified treatment: therapeutic diphenylcyclopropenone sensitization with weekly scalp DPC. Sequenced material: whole blood, taken in connection with sensitization to the hapten diphenylcyclopropenone (DPC). These receptors originate from a woman aged 25 to 39 with alopecia areata. Some clones in this sample may be carry-over from other donors' samples.

This clonotype came up many times. The rearrangement joins TRBV7-2 to TRBJ1-5; D is perhaps TRBD1 (5 bases). With 5 bases removed from V and 0 bases from J, the gap between germline ends came to 11 bases. Germline V lookup: CDR1 SGHTA, CDR2 FQGNSA. The CDR3 has 15 amino acids. CDR3 coding DNA: TGTGCCAGCAGCCCCGGACAACCTAGCAATCAGCCCCAGCATTTT. Translated, it gives CASSPGQPSNQPQHF.

This clonotype was counted a few times. The chain couples TRBV6-1 to TRBJ1-5, with D perhaps matching TRBD1 (6 bases). Germline CDR1 MNHNS, CDR2 SASEGT. Trimming stripped 0 bases from V and 2 bases from J, with 17 bases between. The CDR3 is made up of 18 amino acids. This chain's CDR3 is CASSEALNRVRRNQPQHF. The CDR3 DNA sequence: TGTGCCAGCAGTGAAGCGCTAAACAGGGTTCGGCGCAATCAGCCCCAGCATTTT.

This clonotype was recorded at least ten times. V and J are TRBV6-1 and TRBJ1-5; possibly TRBD1 for D (6 bases). Germline CDR1 is MNHNS and CDR2 is SASEGT. The CDR3 is 15 amino acids. Between the trimmed V and J ends, which lost 3 bases and 3 bases, there was a span of 12 bases. CDR3 coding DNA: TGTGCCAGCAGTGAGACTACAGGGCACAATCAGCCCCAGCATTTT. Amino acid sequence: CASSETTGHNQPQHF.

This clonotype was counted many times. The gene calls are TRBV3-1 and TRBJ1-5; no reliable D call. Germline V gene sequence: CDR1 LGHDT, CDR2 YNNKEL (reference sequence). With 0 bases removed from V and 4 bases from J, the gap between germline ends came to 4 bases. The CDR3 spans 13 residues. This chain's CDR3 is CASSQDGNQPQHF. The DNA for the CDR3 is TGTGCCAGCAGCCAAGATGGTAATCAGCCCCAGCATTTT.

This clonotype came up many times. CDR3: CSVEEGALGTEAFF. The CDR3 region has the DNA TGCAGCGTTGAAGAGGGTGCCCTGGGCACTGAAGCTTTCTTT. V gene TRBV29-1 combines with J gene TRBJ1-1; D unresolved. V gave up 0 bases and J gave up 4 bases, with 12 bases separating them. Germline CDR1 reads SQVTM; CDR2 reads ANQGSEA. The CDR3 has 14 amino acids.

This clonotype was recorded a few times. The V gene is TRBV5-1, the J gene TRBJ2-2; D gene uncertain. Germline V gene data show CDR1 as SGHRS and CDR2 as YFSETQ. The CDR3 has 14 amino acids. V lost 4 bases to trimming and J lost 0 bases, with 7 bases between them. CDR3 protein: CASSPRTNTGELFF. Here the CDR3 DNA reads TGCGCCAGCAGCCCACGGACGAACACCGGGGAGCTGTTTTTT.

This clonotype was seen many times. The genes are TRBV11-2 and TRBJ2-1; 9 bases are shared with TRBD1. Per germline, CDR1 SGHAT and CDR2 FQNNGV. The trim removed 3 bases at V and 5 bases at J, leaving 5 bases unmatched. The CDR3 runs 15 residues. Written as DNA, the CDR3 is TGTGCCAGCAGCTTTCACAGGGGGCGCGACAATGAGCAGTTCTTC. It encodes CASSFHRGRDNEQFF.

The chain couples TRBV28 to TRBJ2-7, with 7 bases fitting TRBD2. The CDR3 consists of 13 residues. J lost 4 bases, V lost 7 bases, and 7 bases had no gene match. In germline, CDR1 is MDHEN, CDR2 SYDVKM. CDR3 amino acids: CASTAGAEYEQYF. The CDR3 coding sequence is TGTGCCAGCACTGCGGGAGCGGAGTACGAGCAGTACTTC. Drawing the rest from reference TRBV28 and TRBJ2-7, the complete variable domain is DVKVTQSSRYLVKRTGEKVFLECVQDMDHENMFWYRQDPGLGLRLIYFSYDVKMKEKGDIPEGYSVSREKKERFSLILESASTNQTSMYLCASTAGAEYEQYFGPGTRLTVT.

V gene TRBV6-2 or TRBV6-3 combines with J gene TRBJ1-1; 9 nucleotides line up with TRBD1. The CDR3 consists of 13 residues. The V segment lost 2 bases and the J segment 7 bases; nucleotides outside the gene matches: 2. Germline loops: CDR1 MNHEY, CDR2 SVGEGT. The CDR3 bases are TGTGCCAGCAGTTACCGGACAGGGGTTGAAGCTTTCTTT. Translation: CASSYRTGVEAFF.

A few counts support this clonotype. The chain has TRBV11-2 and TRBJ1-1, with no clear D. V lost 4 bases and J lost 4, with 13 bases in between. Germline V gene sequence: CDR1 SGHAT, CDR2 FQNNGV. The CDR3 loop spans 14 amino acids. CDR3 protein: CASSSLSGSTEAFF. The CDR3 nucleotides are TGTGCCAGCAGCTCCCTTTCCGGGTCCACTGAAGCTTTCTTT.

This sequence joins TRBV4-3 and TRBJ2-3; the D is unclear. V was shortened by 3 bases and J by 5 bases, with 9 bases between the two germline ends. This CDR3 comprises 13 residues. The germline V gene encodes CDR1 LGHNA and CDR2 YSLEER. CDR3 sequence reads: CASSQGLGDTQYF. In DNA form, the CDR3 reads TGCGCCAGCAGCCAGGGGTTGGGAGATACGCAGTATTTT.

This chain joins TRBV6-1 and TRBJ2-2; 11 bases agree with TRBD2. From germline, CDR1 is MNHNS and CDR2 SASEGT. V gave up 0 bases and J gave up 5 bases; unmatched junction bases: 5. This CDR3 comprises 17 residues. Here the CDR3 reads CASSEAPLAGVTGELFF. The CDR3 DNA is TGTGCCAGCAGTGAAGCGCCACTAGCGGGGGTTACCGGGGAGCTGTTTTTT.

This clonotype was picked up many times. The CDR3 bases are TGTGCCAGCAGTCGACAGGGAGGTCAGCCCCAGCATTTT. Its protein product is CASSRQGGQPQHF. The chain uses TRBV12-3 or TRBV12-4 and TRBJ1-5; TRBD1 aligns across 7 bases. The CDR3 extends over 13 amino acids. V dropped 5 bases and J dropped 6; count of bases not matched to a gene: 4.

In this sample, this clonotype turned up many times. The rearrangement uses TRBV10-2 and TRBJ2-1; D might be TRBD1 (6 bases). The CDR3 is made up of 15 amino acids. V lost 2 bases, J lost 1 base, and 9 bases lay in between. Germline V gene lookup returns CDR1 WSHSY and CDR2 SAAADI. Here the CDR3 reads CASSETGMSYNEQFF. In DNA, the CDR3 is TGCGCCAGCAGTGAGACAGGGATGTCCTACAATGAGCAGTTCTTC.

The table lists this clonotype with a few counts. V usage is TRBV4-1 and J usage is TRBJ1-2; the match to TRBD1 covers 11 bases. CDR3 size: 17 residues. Germline values: CDR1 MGHRA, CDR2 YSYEKL. Unmatched junction bases numbered 10, after V lost 3 bases and J lost 4 bases. The CDR3 nucleotides are TGCGCCAGCAGCCACCCTTTCGAGGGACAGGGGGGCTATGGCTACACCTTC. Translating gives CASSHPFEGQGGYGYTF.

This clonotype has ten or more counts. V is TRBV28 and J is TRBJ1-2; D is uncertain. This CDR3 is built from 14 residues. Trimming removed 7 bases from V and 4 bases from J, with 16 bases in between. Germline V gene sequence: CDR1 MDHEN, CDR2 SYDVKM. In DNA, the CDR3 is TGTGCCAGCACGGGATACGGGGATGGCTATGGCTACACCTTC. Translated, it gives CASTGYGDGYGYTF.

At least ten counts were recorded for this clonotype. DNA for the CDR3: TGTGCCAGCAACCCAGGCATAGCGGGAGGAAACATTCAGTACTTC. Encoded protein: CASNPGIAGGNIQYF. The chain links TRBV7-2 to TRBJ2-4, with 10 bases that match TRBD2. After removal of 7 bases from V and 6 bases from J, the junction contained 9 bases not matched to a gene. Germline assignment: CDR1 SGHTA and CDR2 FQGNSA. The CDR3 consists of 15 residues.

This clonotype appeared many times. J is TRBJ2-5 and V is TRBV2; D gene unclear. The CDR3 has 14 residues. Germline V gene data show CDR1 as SNHLY and CDR2 as FYNNEI. Trimming left V 4 bases short and J 1 base short, with 10 bases between. The CDR3 reads CASSVLWIQETQYF. CDR3 in DNA: TGTGCCAGCAGTGTTCTCTGGATCCAAGAGACCCAGTACTTC.

In its sample, this clonotype was seen many times. The chain joins TRBV12-3 or TRBV12-4 to TRBJ2-5; D remains ambiguous. The CDR3 sequence is 14 residues long. Deletions cut 6 bases from V and 2 bases from J, with 13 bases between. DNA of the CDR3: TGTGCCAGCAGACCTTCCGGTAGACAAGAGACCCAGTACTTC. This translates into CASRPSGRQETQYF.

This clonotype has more than one count but fewer than ten. The chain employs TRBV7-9 and TRBJ2-7; TRBD1 or TRBD2 may be the D gene (5 bases each). The CDR3 spans 11 residues. Between the trimmed V and J ends, which lost 5 bases and 4 bases, there was a span of 6 bases. Germline-derived CDR1 and CDR2 are SEHNR and FQNEAQ (reference sequence). CDR3 region: CASSEGYEQYF. CDR3 coding DNA: TGTGCCAGCAGCGAGGGGTACGAGCAGTACTTC. The entire variable domain, with the rest obtained from reference TRBV7-9 and TRBJ2-7, is as follows: DTGVSQNPRHKITKRGQNVTFRCDPISEHNRLYWYRQTLGQGPEFLTYFQNEAQLEKSRLLSDRFSAERPKGSFSTLEIQRTEQGDSAMYLCASSEGYEQYFGPGTRLTVT.

The chain uses TRBV3-1 and TRBJ2-2, with D unresolved. The CDR3 runs 14 residues. The V gene's germline CDR1 is LGHDT and CDR2 YNNKEL (reference sequence). V shed 5 bases and J shed 1 base, with 8 bases lying between them. CDR3 residues: CASSWAGNTGELFF. CDR3 nucleotide sequence: TGTGCCAGCAGCTGGGCAGGGAACACCGGGGAGCTGTTTTTT.

This clonotype was observed at least ten times. The chain uses TRBV20-1 and TRBJ1-4; possible D gene TRBD1, 5 bases. Germline V CDR1 and CDR2: DFQATT, SNEGSKA (reference sequence). With 5 bases removed from V and 8 bases from J, the gap between germline ends came to 18 bases. This CDR3 has 14 residues. The CDR3 region has the DNA TGCAGTGCTCCCGTGCGGGGACGGGGGGAAAAACTGTTTTTT. Its translation is CSAPVRGRGEKLFF.